The clone carrying this T cell receptor beta chain was observed a single time. This table comes from immunoSEQ multiplex PCR, and its TCRdb copy is limited to in-frame clones, with some not included. Of approximately 490,000 clones in the sample, around 87% were seen once. The record originates from a study of blood T cell repertoires in COVID-19. Study-level background: PBMCs, B-cell-depleted T cells, or T cells provided the cDNA or gDNA that made up the material.

Enrolled through a virtual design, the participants were between roughly 18 and 90 years of age and came from 24 US areas. V gave up 4 bases and J gave up 6 bases, with 6 bases separating them. This CDR3 is built from 11 residues. Sequencing was carried out using PBMCs or T cells enriched from blood (not recorded which). The V gene is TRBV12-3 or TRBV12-4, the J gene TRBJ1-1; D unclear. The source is a woman in her late teens or twenties who had recovered from COVID-19. Here the CDR3 DNA reads TGTGCCAGCAGTTACGGTCCTGAAGCTTTCTTT. Residues: CASSYGPEAFF.